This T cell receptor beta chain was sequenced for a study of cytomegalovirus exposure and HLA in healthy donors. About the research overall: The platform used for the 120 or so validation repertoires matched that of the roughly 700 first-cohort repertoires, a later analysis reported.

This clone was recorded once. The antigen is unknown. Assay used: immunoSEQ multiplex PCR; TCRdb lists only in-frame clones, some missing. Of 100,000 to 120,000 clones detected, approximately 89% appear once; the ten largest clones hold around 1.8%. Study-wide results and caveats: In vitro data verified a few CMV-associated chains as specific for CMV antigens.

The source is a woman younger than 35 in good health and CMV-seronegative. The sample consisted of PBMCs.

This chain's CDR3 is CASSRLGGLNTEAFF. CDR3 bases: TGCGCCAGCAGCCGTCTGGGGGGTTTGAACACTGAAGCTTTCTTT. The chain carries TRBV4-1 and TRBJ1-1, with a weak D call TRBD1 (5 bases). The germline CDR1 and CDR2 sequences are MGHRA and YSYEKL. CDR3 length equals 15 residues. V lost 4 bases, J lost 0 bases, and 12 bases lay in between.